Below, 31 T cell receptor beta chains from the same sample are listed, as sequenced in a study of regulatory T cells in long-lasting Graves disease. This sample's time point: newly diagnosed GD, antithyroid drugs for less than 3 months. Preparation of the TCR library used RNA extracted from PBMCs. CDR3-region Arm-PCR and iRepertoire HTBI primers produced the TCR beta libraries. TCRdb used MiXCR to reprocess the multiplex PCR reads, holding one entry per CDR3 protein. The sample consists of around 500,000 distinct CDR3 sequences, around 13% of them appearing once. This same sample was also part of a study on T cells in Graves' hyperthyroidism and ophthalmopathy.

This specimen was peripheral blood mononuclear cells (PBMCs), taken at new diagnosis, from a patient treated with antithyroid drugs. The receptors stem from a woman aged 30 to 39 with Graves disease.

This clonotype was detected a few times. This chain links TRBV27 with TRBJ2-7, with 7 bases identical to TRBD2. After removal of 7 bases from V and 6 bases from J, the junction contained 15 bases not matched to a gene. CDR1 MNHEY and CDR2 SMNVEV come from the germline V gene (reference sequence). This CDR3 comprises 15 residues. CDR3 in amino acids: CASTTSSGSWAEQYF. In DNA form, the CDR3 reads TGTGCCAGCACCACTTCTAGCGGTTCATGGGCCGAGCAGTACTTC.

This clonotype was recorded a few times. This sequence joins TRBV5-6 and TRBJ1-6, with D tentatively TRBD1 (6 bases). Germline values: CDR1 SGHDT, CDR2 YYEEEE. The CDR3 covers 15 residues. V gave up 0 bases and J gave up 15 bases, with 19 bases separating them. DNA for the CDR3: TGTGCCAGCAGCTTGGCTTGGGCCGCGGACAGCGGCCTCCACTTT. Protein sequence: CASSLAWAADSGLHF.

In its sample, this clonotype was seen many times. V is TRBV2 and J is TRBJ2-3; D remains ambiguous. Germline V lookup: CDR1 SNHLY, CDR2 FYNNEI. This CDR3 has 17 residues. V lost 1 base to trimming and J lost 2 bases, with 16 bases between them. CDR3: CASSEGTPDLSTDTQYF. CDR3 coding DNA: TGTGCCAGCAGTGAAGGGACCCCTGACTTATCCACAGATACGCAGTATTTT.

In its sample, this clonotype was seen many times. V gene TRBV6-1 combines with J gene TRBJ2-7; the match to TRBD2 covers 9 bases. CDR1 is MNHNS and CDR2 is SASEGT in the germline V gene. Trimming at V came to 5 bases and at J to 6 bases, leaving 8 bases not matched to a gene. The CDR3 sequence is 14 residues long. In DNA form, the CDR3 reads TGTGCCAGCAGTCCCAGGGGACTAGCCTCCGAGCAGTACTTC. This translates into CASSPRGLASEQYF.

This clonotype was seen at least ten times. The chain couples TRBV9 to TRBJ2-2; D call uncertain. The germline V gene has CDR1 SGDLS and CDR2 YYNGEE. V lost 0 bases to trimming and J lost 3 bases, with 3 bases between them. The CDR3 is made up of 13 amino acids. CDR3 sequence (DNA): TGTGCCAGCAGCGTAGCTGACACCGGGGAGCTGTTTTTT. Protein product: CASSVADTGELFF.

This clonotype was recorded at least ten times. The chain links TRBV7-2 to TRBJ2-7, with 15 bases matching TRBD2. The CDR3 extends over 14 amino acids. The V gene end was trimmed by 5 bases and the J gene end by 6 bases; junction bases not matched to a gene: 2. Germline V CDR1 and CDR2: SGHTA, FQGNSA. The CDR3: CASSLGLAGGEQYF. DNA for the CDR3: TGTGCCAGCAGCCTGGGACTAGCGGGAGGCGAGCAGTACTTC.

In this sample, this clonotype turned up many times. The chain links TRBV6-5 to TRBJ1-2, with TRBD1 matching 9 bases. V lost 2 bases and J lost 1; bases outside the gene matches: 5. Germline-derived CDR1 and CDR2 are MNHEY and SVGAGI. The CDR3 sequence is 16 residues long. In DNA form, the CDR3 reads TGTGCCAGCAGTTACATTGTGGGACAGGGTAACTATGGCTACACCTTC. This translates into CASSYIVGQGNYGYTF.

This clonotype was detected ten times or more. The rearrangement uses TRBV2 and TRBJ2-2; TRBD2 aligns across 8 bases. The trim removed 9 bases at V and 9 bases at J, leaving 12 bases unmatched. The CDR3 consists of 14 residues. Per germline, CDR1 SNHLY and CDR2 FYNNEI. DNA for the CDR3: TGTGCCAGTGAGCGGGAGAGACGAATACGGGAGCTGTTTTTT. Its translation: CASERERRIRELFF.

The rearrangement joins TRBV5-5 to TRBJ1-6; D is undetermined. The CDR3 has 14 residues. Germline lookup yields CDR1 SGHKS and CDR2 YYEKEE (reference sequence). With 1 base removed from V and 7 bases from J, the gap between germline ends came to 9 bases. The CDR3 region has the DNA TGTGCCAGCAGCTTGCGCCAGCTAAATTCACCCCTCCACTTT. Translation: CASSLRQLNSPLHF.

In its sample, this clonotype was seen many times. The genes are TRBV20-1 and TRBJ1-2; D may be TRBD1 (5 bases). Germline loops: CDR1 DFQATT, CDR2 SNEGSKA (reference sequence). This CDR3 is 13 amino acids long. Trimming took 4 bases from V and 6 from J, leaving 15 bases between them. The CDR3 spells CSATIRDGNGYTF. Here the CDR3 DNA reads TGCAGTGCTACAATCCGGGACGGCAATGGCTACACCTTC.

This clonotype was recorded at least ten times. The chain employs TRBV20-1 and TRBJ2-1; D may be TRBD1 (5 bases). CDR1 is DFQATT and CDR2 is SNEGSKA in the germline V gene (reference sequence). V shed 3 bases and J shed 0 bases, with 9 bases lying between them. The CDR3 consists of 14 residues. CDR3 protein: CSASGAASYNEQFF. In DNA form, the CDR3 reads TGCAGTGCTAGTGGGGCGGCCTCCTACAATGAGCAGTTCTTC.

The table lists this clonotype with many counts. V and J are TRBV2 and TRBJ2-1, with 14 bases fitting TRBD2. This CDR3 spans 15 amino acids. Losses at the gene ends were 2 bases for V and 10 bases for J; bases not matched to a gene: 4. The V gene's germline CDR1 is SNHLY and CDR2 FYNNEI. The CDR3 is CASSERLAGGQEQFF. The DNA of the CDR3 is TGTGCCAGCAGTGAACGACTAGCGGGAGGGCAAGAGCAGTTCTTC.

This clonotype was detected ten times or more. The chain links TRBV7-2 to TRBJ2-7, with TRBD2 matching over 10 bases. Germline CDR1 SGHTA, CDR2 FQGNSA. The length of the CDR3 is 15 residues. The V gene end was trimmed by 1 base and the J gene end by 4 bases; junction bases not matched to a gene: 4. The CDR3: CASSLGLAGFYEQYF. In DNA, the CDR3 is TGTGCCAGCAGCTTAGGACTAGCGGGCTTTTACGAGCAGTACTTC. The variable domain in full, completed from reference TRBV7-2 and TRBJ2-7, reads GAGVSQSPSNKVTEKGKDVELRCDPISGHTALYWYRQSLGQGLEFLIYFQGNSAPDKSGLPSDRFSAERTGGSVSTLTIQRTQQEDSAVYLCASSLGLAGFYEQYFGPGTRLTVT.

This clonotype was seen only a few times. The J gene is TRBJ1-6, the V gene TRBV6-1; D unclear. V was shortened by 0 bases and J by 7 bases, with 7 bases between the two germline ends. The V gene's germline CDR1 is MNHNS and CDR2 SASEGT. The CDR3 extends over 14 amino acids. The CDR3 nucleotides are TGTGCCAGCAGTGAAGCAGTTCCAAATTCACCCCTCCACTTT. Translated, it gives CASSEAVPNSPLHF.

There are many counts of this clonotype. This sequence joins TRBV12-3 or TRBV12-4 and TRBJ2-4, with unresolved D. This CDR3 has 14 amino acids. V dropped 1 base and J dropped 6 bases, with 10 bases sitting between them. CDR3 DNA: TGTGCCAGCAGTTTAGGTCCTGGTGGAAACATTCAGTACTTC. Translated, it gives CASSLGPGGNIQYF.

As concerns this clonotype: With a far larger clone one base away, a read error is the likely cause. The chain has TRBV28 and TRBJ2-7; 7 bases fit TRBD1. The germline V gene encodes CDR1 MDHEN and CDR2 SYDVKM. CDR3 length equals 17 residues. The trim removed 4 bases at V and 7 bases at J, leaving 19 bases unmatched. The CDR3 coding sequence is TGTGCCAGCAGTTCTCGCTTCATCGGGACAGCTATGAATGAGCAGTACTTC. This sequence encodes CASSSRFIGTAMNEQYF.

Concerning this clonotype: At one end, the junction sequence differs from germline, possibly due to a read error. This chain joins TRBV28 and TRBJ1-5; D unresolved. The germline gives CDR1 MDHEN, CDR2 SYDVKM. This CDR3 has 14 residues. The CDR3 here is CASSPYSGNQPKHF. CDR3 nucleotide sequence: TGTGCCAGCAGCCCTTATTCTGGCAATCAGCCCAAGCATTTT.

A few counts support this clonotype. The chain couples TRBV20-1 to TRBJ2-3; 7 bases align to TRBD1. The CDR3 runs 11 residues. V lost 6 bases and J lost 9; bases outside the gene matches: 6. The germline V gene has CDR1 DFQATT and CDR2 SNEGSKA (reference sequence). DNA for the CDR3: TGCAGTGCGTCCCAACAGGGGACGCAGTATTTT. It is translated as CSASQQGTQYF.

This clonotype has a count of ten or more. The chain employs TRBV20-1 and TRBJ1-1, with TRBD1 as a possible D gene (5 bases). From germline, CDR1 is DFQATT and CDR2 SNEGSKA (reference sequence). The CDR3 loop spans 11 amino acids. Trimming cost V 4 bases and J 8 bases, with 11 bases left between them. Written as DNA, the CDR3 is TGCAGTGCTACCGGGACTATCGAAGCTTTCTTT. Protein product: CSATGTIEAFF.

This clonotype came up many times. The V gene is TRBV28, the J gene TRBJ2-3; D perhaps matches TRBD2 (5 bases). This CDR3 contains 14 residues. Trimming left V 7 bases short and J 0 bases short, with 11 bases between. The germline V gene has CDR1 MDHEN and CDR2 SYDVKM. CDR3 protein: CASTSGPSTDTQYF. The CDR3 nucleotides are TGTGCCAGCACCAGCGGACCAAGCACAGATACGCAGTATTTT.

V and J are TRBV3-1 and TRBJ2-7, with a possible D match to TRBD2 (5 bases). This CDR3 comprises 14 residues. Germline V lookup: CDR1 LGHDT, CDR2 YNNKEL (reference sequence). Trimming pared 4 bases from V and 2 bases from J, leaving 12 bases between. The CDR3 loop reads CASSPAAGAYEQYF. The CDR3 DNA follows: TGTGCCAGCAGCCCTGCTGCGGGTGCCTACGAGCAGTACTTC.

The table lists this clonotype with many counts. The chain couples TRBV7-2 to TRBJ2-5; the D gene could be TRBD1 or TRBD2 (5 bases each). CDR3 length equals 14 residues. Trimming cost V 5 bases and J 2 bases, with 12 bases left between them. Germline loops: CDR1 SGHTA, CDR2 FQGNSA. CDR3: CASSRPGPQETQYF. The CDR3 nucleotides read TGTGCCAGCAGCCGACCGGGGCCTCAAGAGACCCAGTACTTC.

This clonotype showed up many times. This chain links TRBV7-9 with TRBJ2-5; 8 nucleotides line up with TRBD1. Germline assignment: CDR1 SEHNR and CDR2 FQNEAQ (reference sequence). The CDR3 totals 16 residues. The V gene end was trimmed by 3 bases and the J gene end by 5 bases; junction bases not matched to a gene: 11. The CDR3 coding sequence is TGTGCCAGCAGCTTGGGGGACAGGAGATTATTGGAGACCCAGTACTTC. This sequence encodes CASSLGDRRLLETQYF.

This clonotype was seen ten or more times. The rearrangement uses TRBV5-8 and TRBJ2-3; tentative D call: TRBD2 (6 bases). Germline CDR1 reads SGHTS; CDR2 reads YDEGEE. The CDR3 has 19 residues. Trimming shortened V by 1 base and J by 0 bases, and 21 bases separated the two germline ends. This CDR3 reads CASSLFSLAPFKSTDTQYF. The CDR3 nucleotides are TGTGCCAGCAGCTTGTTCTCGCTAGCGCCCTTTAAGAGCACAGATACGCAGTATTTT. Full variable domain (outside the CDR3, taken from reference TRBV5-8 and TRBJ2-3): EAGVTQSPTHLIKTRGQQATLRCSPISGHTSVYWYQQALGLGLQFLLWYDEGEERNRGNFPPRFSGRQFPNYSSELNVNALELEDSALYLCASSLFSLAPFKSTDTQYFGPGTRLTVL.

This clonotype was counted many times. The rearrangement links TRBV20-1 to TRBJ2-5; 11 bases map to TRBD1. V shed 4 bases and J 1 base; nucleotides not matched to a gene: 5. CDR1 is DFQATT, CDR2 SNEGSKA, per germline (reference sequence). The CDR3 consists of 15 residues. The CDR3 DNA sequence: TGCAGTGCTACCACCGGACAGGGGGCCCAAGAGACCCAGTACTTC. Translated, it gives CSATTGQGAQETQYF.

With regard to this clonotype: This sequence is one base from a far larger clone and is likely a read error. J is TRBJ2-1 and V is TRBV28, with TRBD1 matching over 7 bases. Losses at the gene ends were 6 bases for V and 12 bases for J; bases not matched to a gene: 17. The CDR3 loop spans 15 amino acids. Germline lookup yields CDR1 MDHEN and CDR2 SYDVKM. The CDR3 sequence is CASSPTGNNDVGQFF. The CDR3 nucleotides are TGTGCCAGCAGCCCGACAGGGAATAATGATGTGGGGCAGTTCTTC. Looking up the rest from reference TRBV28 and TRBJ2-1 gives the full variable domain: DVKVTQSSRYLVKRTGEKVFLECVQDMDHENMFWYRQDPGLGLRLIYFSYDVKMKEKGDIPEGYSVSREKKERFSLILESASTNQTSMYLCASSPTGNNDVGQFFGPGTRLTVL.

This clonotype was recorded at least ten times. The chain combines TRBV7-9 with TRBJ1-3; D remains ambiguous. This CDR3 is built from 14 residues. Trimming took 7 bases from V and 3 from J, leaving 13 bases between them. Germline V gene lookup returns CDR1 SEHNR and CDR2 FQNEAQ (reference sequence). DNA of the CDR3: TGTGCCAGCACCTCCGGAGGACGTGGAAACACCATATATTTT. It codes for CASTSGGRGNTIYF.

This clonotype was observed many times. This chain links TRBV18 with TRBJ1-3, with D unresolved. This CDR3 contains 14 residues. With 2 bases removed from V and 2 bases from J, the gap between germline ends came to 7 bases. Per the germline V gene, CDR1 is KGHSH and CDR2 is LQKENI. The CDR3 here is CASSPRSAGNTIYF. For the CDR3, the DNA is TGTGCCAGCTCACCAAGGTCGGCTGGAAACACCATATATTTT.

V is TRBV12-3 or TRBV12-4 and J is TRBJ2-7; either TRBD1 or TRBD2 may fit D (5 bases each). The CDR3 is 13 amino acids. The germline V and J ends were trimmed by 6 bases and 3 bases, with 12 bases remaining between them. This CDR3 reads CASSRGPGYEQYF. Written as DNA, the CDR3 is TGTGCCAGCAGCCGGGGACCTGGCTACGAGCAGTACTTC.

This clonotype came up many times. The J gene is TRBJ1-1, the V gene TRBV18; perhaps TRBD1 as D (6 bases). Between the trimmed V and J ends, which lost 0 bases and 1 base, there was a span of 12 bases. This CDR3 is 16 amino acids long. The germline V gene has CDR1 KGHSH and CDR2 LQKENI. CDR3 loop: CASSPPGGAGNTEAFF. CDR3 DNA: TGTGCCAGCTCACCACCGGGGGGGGCAGGGAACACTGAAGCTTTCTTT.

This clonotype was counted ten times or more. The V call is TRBV20-1, the J call TRBJ1-2; a weak D match, TRBD1 (5 bases). V shed 0 bases and J shed 4 bases, with 9 bases lying between them. Germline V gene data show CDR1 as DFQATT and CDR2 as SNEGSKA (reference sequence). The CDR3 runs 13 residues. CDR3 amino acids: CSAREGQGYGYTF. The CDR3 nucleotides read TGCAGTGCTAGAGAAGGCCAGGGCTATGGCTACACCTTC.